This T cell receptor (beta chain) was captured by sequencing in a study of cytotoxic CD8 clonotypes in ibrutinib-treated CLL. The overall study: There were, on average, about 250,000 productive templates and tens of thousands of productive rearrangements per sample.

CDR3 length equals 14 residues. From germline, CDR1 is SGHVS and CDR2 FNYEAQ. The ends were cut back, 1 base at V and 2 bases at J, with 9 bases in the middle. In regard to this clone: The antigen is not known.

Here immunoSEQ multiplex PCR was the method, and the copy in TCRdb shows in-frame clones only, minus some. The sample consists of over 250,000 clones, around 69% of them appearing once. Study-wide results and limits: Rare overall, public clonotypes shrank or held steady under therapy.

V usage is TRBV7-6 and J usage is TRBJ2-7; D ambiguous. The source is a human donor with chronic lymphocytic leukemia. This sample comprised PBMCs, obtained at disease progression, from a patient treated with ibrutinib. For the CDR3, the DNA is TGTGCCAGCAGCTTAGGGGCAGCTGCCTACGAGCAGTACTTC. Translating it yields CASSLGAAAYEQYF. The full variable domain, with the rest looked up from reference TRBV7-6 and TRBJ2-7, is GAGVSQSPRYKVTKRGQDVALRCDPISGHVSLYWYRQALGQGPEFLTYFNYEAQQDKSGLPNDRFSAERPEGSISTLTIQRTEQRDSAMYRCASSLGAAAYEQYFGPGTRLTVT.